This T cell receptor beta chain was obtained from a study of T-cell reconstitution after alpha-beta-depleted transplantation in children. Study results and limitations: It was newly produced T cells that mostly accounted for T-cell counts and diversity one year after transplant. It was surviving recipient T cells and thymic progenitors that gave some patients high TCRbeta diversity at day 60.

The germline V and J ends were trimmed by 0 bases and 8 bases, with 10 bases remaining between them. CDR3 length: 14 amino acids. Germline V lookup: CDR1 LGHNA, CDR2 YNFKEQ. This clonotype has ten or more counts. What it recognizes is unknown. Construction of the TCRbeta library involved unique molecular identifiers. In TCRdb, the PCR reads were re-called with MiXCR into one record per CDR3 protein. This table has 200,000 to 300,000 distinct CDR3 sequences, around 25% appearing once. The V and J genes are TRBV4-2 and TRBJ2-2; TRBD2 might be the D (5 bases). This specimen consisted of PBMCs, obtained before TCRalphabeta/CD19-depleted stem cell transplant. The origin of this receptor is a girl aged 2 to 10 with Fanconi anemia, due to receive a stem cell transplant. This chain's CDR3 is CASSQDRRSGELFF. The CDR3 DNA is TGTGCCAGCAGCCAAGACCGGAGGTCGGGGGAGCTGTTTTTT.